A single sample gave rise to the 16 T cell receptor beta chains below, sequenced in a study of T cells in women clearing cervical HPV infection. Only in-frame clones appear in the TCRdb table, and some are missing; sequencing was by immunoSEQ multiplex PCR. This repertoire comprises fewer than 35,000 clones; its ten largest clones make up approximately 6.8%. The sample comprised blood buffy coat. Receptors originate from a woman between 18 and 70 years old with a cervical HPV16 infection that either progressed to CIN3+ or cleared (not recorded which).

Of note for this clone: The read ends 3 residues early relative to the CDR3; the germline J gene fills the gap. The V gene is TRBV6-2 or TRBV6-3, the J gene TRBJ2-2; D is ambiguous. Germline CDR1 MNHEY, CDR2 SVGEGT. The CDR3 covers 12 residues. V was trimmed by 6 bases and J by 6 bases, leaving 8 bases between them. The CDR3 loop reads CASSPHSGELFF. CDR3 DNA (partial): TGTGCCAGCAGCCCCCACTCCGGGGAG.

With regard to this clone: The read ends 3 residues shy of where the CDR3 ends; the end is completed using the germline J gene. The chain links TRBV2 to TRBJ1-6, with unresolved D. The CDR3 is 14 amino acids. Germline assignment: CDR1 SNHLY and CDR2 FYNNEI. The V end lost 4 bases, the J end lost 6 bases, and 10 bases lay between the germline ends. The CDR3 loop is CASSVSASNSPLHF. The sequenced part of the CDR3 DNA is TGTGCCAGCAGTGTATCAGCGTCTAATTCACCC.

Concerning this clone itself: The read stops 3 residues short of the end of the CDR3; the missing end is completed from the germline J gene. This sequence joins TRBV7-8 and TRBJ1-4, with 7 bases aligning to TRBD1. V lost 3 bases to trimming and J lost 5 bases; unmatched junction nucleotides: 6. The CDR3 loop spans 15 amino acids. In germline, CDR1 is SGHVS, CDR2 FQNEAQ. The chain's CDR3 is CASSFDRAVNEKLFF. The CDR3 DNA, read in part, is TGTGCCAGCAGCTTCGACAGGGCCGTGAATGAAAAA.

To note about this clone: The read gets to within 3 residues of the CDR3 end, and the germline J gene fills in the rest. V is TRBV18 and J is TRBJ2-1; 12 nucleotides match TRBD1. CDR3 length equals 16 residues. The V segment lost 3 bases and the J segment 8 bases; nucleotides outside the gene matches: 8. Germline loops: CDR1 KGHSH, CDR2 LQKENI. The CDR3 spells CASSPPPGQGADEQFF. CDR3 bases read: TGTGCCAGCTCACCCCCCCCGGGACAGGGGGCTGATGAG.

Worth noting for this clone: Read data end 3 residues before the CDR3 end; the end is taken from the germline J gene. The rearrangement links TRBV19 to TRBJ2-4; TRBD1 aligns across 7 bases. Germline V gene sequence: CDR1 LNHDA, CDR2 SQIVND (reference sequence). V lost 0 bases, J lost 7 bases, and 12 bases stayed unmatched. This CDR3 spans 17 amino acids. CDR3 amino acids: CASSIDMKGRGWNIQYF. CDR3 bases read: TGTGCCAGTAGTATAGATATGAAGGGCAGGGGGTGGAACATT.

In regard to this clone: The CDR3 goes on 3 residues after the read ends, and that part is filled in from the germline J gene. V is TRBV20-1 and J is TRBJ1-5; TRBD1 is a possible D gene (6 bases). There are 12 residues in the CDR3. Germline assignment: CDR1 DFQATT and CDR2 SNEGSKA (reference sequence). Trimming left V 4 bases short and J 2 bases short, with 6 bases between. CDR3 bases read: TGCAGTGCTACAGGGGGCAATCAGCCC. It is translated as CSATGGNQP. The whole CDR3 region reads CSATGGNQPQHF.

As for this clone: The read comes to an end 3 residues before the CDR3 does, leaving the germline J gene to fill in the end. The rearrangement uses TRBV11-2 and TRBJ1-2, with a weak D call TRBD1 (5 bases). The V gene's germline CDR1 is SGHAT and CDR2 FQNNGV. The V end lost 0 bases, the J end lost 3 bases, and 11 bases lay between the germline ends. This CDR3 has 15 residues. CDR3 region: CASSLEPDNHYGYTF. The CDR3 DNA, read in part, is TGTGCCAGCAGCTTAGAACCGGACAACCACTATGGC.

As concerns this clone: The CDR3 extends 3 residues past the end of the read, so its final part is completed from the germline J gene. This chain links TRBV19 with TRBJ2-1; 7 bases align to TRBD2. V was pared by 1 base and J by 7 bases, with 13 bases of the junction left unmatched. The CDR3 loop spans 17 amino acids. Germline V gene sequence: CDR1 LNHDA, CDR2 SQIVND (reference sequence). CDR3 DNA, as far as it was read: TGTGCCAGTAGTATAGTTAGTGGCGGGAGCATTCGTAATGAG. Its protein is CASSIVSGGSIRNE. The complete CDR3 reads CASSIVSGGSIRNEQFF. Complete variable domain (other parts from reference TRBV19 and TRBJ2-1): DGGITQSPKYLFRKEGQNVTLSCEQNLNHDAMYWYRQDPGQGLRLIYYSQIVNDFQKGDIAEGYSVSREKKESFPLTVTSAQKNPTAFYLCASSIVSGGSIRNEQFFGPGTRLTVL.

A note on this clone: The read terminates 3 residues before the CDR3 end, so the remaining end is supplied by the germline J gene. The chain is built from TRBV18 and TRBJ1-5; D might be TRBD1 (6 bases). The CDR3 runs to 16 residues. CDR1 is KGHSH and CDR2 is LQKENI in the germline V gene. V dropped 0 bases and J dropped 2 bases, with 11 bases sitting between them. CDR3 sequence reads: CASSPPGAGGNQPQHF. The sequenced CDR3 bases are TGTGCCAGCTCACCACCGGGGGCGGGTGGCAATCAGCCC.

Details on this clone: The read halts 3 residues ahead of the CDR3 end, with the missing end drawn from the germline J gene. This chain connects TRBV20-1 to TRBJ2-1, with 8 bases lining up with TRBD2. V gave up 4 bases and J gave up 3 bases; unmatched junction bases: 8. CDR3 length: 15 amino acids. Germline lookup yields CDR1 DFQATT and CDR2 SNEGSKA (reference sequence). CDR3 DNA (partial): TGCAGTGCTATAGCGGGATCGGAGGGCTACAATGAG. It specifies CSAIAGSEGYNE. The whole CDR3 region reads CSAIAGSEGYNEQFF.

The CDR3: CATRTGGAGTQYF. The CDR3 bases that were read are TGTGCCACCCGGACAGGGGGCGCAGGTACG. The rearrangement uses TRBV6-2 or TRBV6-3 and TRBJ2-3, with 11 bases identical to TRBD1. The read is 3 residues too short to cover the CDR3 end, so that end is filled in from the germline J gene. Germline V CDR1 and CDR2: MNHEY, SVGEGT. V trimming: 10 bases; J trimming: 8 bases; junction bases outside the gene matches: 8. The CDR3 has 13 amino acids.

As for this clone: The CDR3 is cut off 3 residues early in the read; its end comes from the germline J gene. The chain joins TRBV6-2 or TRBV6-3 to TRBJ1-5, with 8 bases aligning to TRBD1. The CDR3 sequence is 14 residues long. Germline V gene data show CDR1 as MNHEY and CDR2 as SVGEGT. V was clipped by 6 bases and J by 7 bases; unmatched bases: 8. This CDR3 reads CASSPGQGAQPQHF. The DNA read from the CDR3 is TGTGCCAGCAGCCCCGGACAGGGTGCGCAGCCC.

In regard to this clone: Sequencing ends 3 residues short of the CDR3 end; the germline J gene provides the rest. The J gene is TRBJ2-2, the V gene TRBV18, with 7 bases matching TRBD1. CDR1 and CDR2 (germline): KGHSH, LQKENI. The CDR3 is 16 amino acids. This CDR3 is CASSPGTAERGEKLFF. The sequenced part of the CDR3 DNA is TGTGCCAGCTCACCTGGGACAGCCGAAAGAGGAGAAAAG. Combining the CDR3 with reference TRBV18 and TRBJ2-2 gives the whole variable domain NAGVMQNPRHLVRRRGQEARLRCSPMKGHSHVYWYRQLPEEGLKFMVYLQKENIIDESGMPKERFSAEFPKEGPSILRIQQVVRGDSAAYFCASSPGTAERGEKLFFGEGSRLTVL.

A note on this clone: At one boundary the junction diverges from the germline segment, which might be a read error. The read terminates 3 residues before the CDR3 end, so the remaining end is supplied by the germline J gene. This rearrangement joins TRBV7-9 to TRBJ2-7; 8 bases are a match to TRBD1. This CDR3 contains 13 residues. CDR1 is SEHNR and CDR2 is FQNEAQ in the germline V gene (reference sequence). CDR3 amino acids: CSSSRDRSYEQYF. The sequenced CDR3 bases are TGTTCCAGCAGCCGGGACAGGTCCTACGAG.

This clone is classed as medium-sized (0.01 to 0.1%) by frequency. The read stops 3 residues short of the end of the CDR3; the missing end is completed from the germline J gene. The chain recombines TRBV18 with TRBJ2-7, with TRBD2 as a possible D gene (6 bases). This CDR3 contains 16 residues. Trimming shortened V by 0 bases and J by 4 bases, and 16 bases separated the two germline ends. Germline V CDR1 and CDR2: KGHSH, LQKENI. The CDR3 DNA, read in part, is TGTGCCAGCTCACCACCGACCGGGGGTGCGGGGTACGAG. This translates into CASSPPTGGAGYE. The full CDR3 protein is CASSPPTGGAGYEQYF.

A note on this clone: The sequenced fragment ends 3 residues before the CDR3 boundary, so the rest is inferred from the germline J gene. The chain couples TRBV20-1 to TRBJ2-2, with a weak D call TRBD2 (6 bases). This CDR3 is 16 amino acids long. The germline V gene has CDR1 DFQATT and CDR2 SNEGSKA (reference sequence). The CDR3 bases that were read are TGCAGTGCTAGAGAGTCGCGGGGTTCGCATAATTCACCG. This translates into CSARESRGSHNSP. The full CDR3 protein is CSARESRGSHNSPLFF.